The next 29 T cell receptor beta chains were all read from a single sample in a study of cytomegalovirus exposure and HLA in healthy donors. TCRdb's table, derived via immunoSEQ multiplex PCR, lists solely in-frame clones and lacks some. The sample yields more than 140,000 clones, roughly nine tenths seen once. Sequenced material: PBMCs. These receptor sequences come from a woman aged 18-35 years in good health and CMV-seropositive.

The rearrangement links TRBV6-5 to TRBJ2-7; TRBD1 matches 9 bases. V trimming: 2 bases; J trimming: 9 bases; junction bases outside the gene matches: 11. Germline lookup yields CDR1 MNHEY and CDR2 SVGAGI. This CDR3 spans 15 amino acids. This CDR3 reads CASSYGRTGVSGQYF. CDR3 nucleotides: TGTGCCAGCAGTTACGGCAGGACAGGGGTTTCCGGGCAGTACTTC.

The chain uses TRBV6-1 and TRBJ1-1; no reliable D call. The V gene's germline CDR1 is MNHNS and CDR2 SASEGT. The V and J ends lost 6 bases and 1 base respectively, with 15 bases between them. This CDR3 has 15 residues. CDR3 in DNA: TGTGCCAGCAGAGAACTTGTAAGCGGGAACACTGAAGCTTTCTTT. Its protein product is CASRELVSGNTEAFF.

The chain has TRBV5-8 and TRBJ2-7; TRBD1 matches at 9 bases. V was clipped by 5 bases and J by 5 bases; unmatched bases: 11. Germline CDR1 reads SGHTS; CDR2 reads YDEGEE. The CDR3 consists of 15 residues. The CDR3 loop reads CASSNPDRGSDEQYF. CDR3 bases: TGTGCCAGCAGTAACCCCGACAGGGGGTCCGACGAGCAGTACTTC.

V usage is TRBV19 and J usage is TRBJ2-4; D call uncertain. This CDR3 has 15 amino acids. CDR1 and CDR2 from the germline V gene are LNHDA and SQIVND (reference sequence). V shed 3 bases and J shed 3 bases, with 12 bases lying between them. The CDR3 bases are TGTGCCAGTAGTATTGGCAGTTATGGCAAAAACATTCAGTACTTC. It yields the protein CASSIGSYGKNIQYF.

The genes are TRBV6-5 and TRBJ2-1, with TRBD2 identical over 8 bases. Germline-derived CDR1 and CDR2 are MNHEY and SVGAGI. The ends lost 6 bases at V and 9 bases at J; junction bases unmatched: 7. The CDR3 has 13 amino acids. The CDR3 region is CASRDSGRFEQFF. The CDR3, as DNA: TGTGCCAGCAGGGACAGCGGGAGATTTGAGCAGTTCTTC.

The genes are TRBV7-2 and TRBJ2-2; D is uncertain. The germline CDR1 and CDR2 sequences are SGHTA and FQGNSA. V dropped 3 bases and J dropped 4 bases, with 6 bases sitting between them. The CDR3 length is 13 residues. The chain's CDR3 is CASSLASTGELFF. CDR3 nucleotides: TGTGCCAGCAGCTTGGCCAGCACCGGGGAGCTGTTTTTT.

The rearrangement links TRBV30 to TRBJ1-2; D is ambiguous. The V end lost 5 bases, the J end lost 2 bases, and 6 bases lay between the germline ends. This CDR3 is built from 11 residues. Germline CDR1 is GTSNPN and CDR2 is SVGIG (reference sequence). DNA for the CDR3: TGTGCCTGGGCGCGAAACTATGGCTACACCTTC. Translation: CAWARNYGYTF. Variable domain in full (rest from reference TRBV30 and TRBJ1-2): SQTIHQWPATLVQPVGSPLSLECTVEGTSNPNLYWYRQAAGRGLQLLFYSVGIGQISSEVPQNLSASRPQDRQFILSSKKLLLSDSGFYLCAWARNYGYTFGSGTRLTVV.

This CDR3 is CASSRGTSDNEQFF. In nucleotides, the CDR3 is TGTGCCAGCAGTAGGGGGACTAGCGACAATGAGCAGTTCTTC. The chain is built from TRBV6-5 and TRBJ2-1; 10 nucleotides align to TRBD2. Germline V lookup: CDR1 MNHEY, CDR2 SVGAGI. With 5 bases clipped from V and 5 bases from J, the junction kept 3 bases outside the gene matches. CDR3 size: 14 residues.

The rearrangement joins TRBV4-1 to TRBJ2-3, with 12 bases matching TRBD2. This CDR3 is 21 amino acids long. Looked up from germline, CDR1 is MGHRA and CDR2 is YSYEKL. With 1 base clipped from V and 0 bases from J, the junction kept 14 bases outside the gene matches. DNA of the CDR3: TGCGCCAGCAGCCAAGTTTGGGTCCTAGCGGGAGGGAGGTCTAGCACAGATACGCAGTATTTT. This translates into CASSQVWVLAGGRSSTDTQYF.

The chain combines TRBV5-4 with TRBJ2-1, with 12 bases matching TRBD2. Germline CDR1 and CDR2: SGHNT and YYREEE (reference sequence). V was clipped by 7 bases and J by 5 bases; unmatched bases: 4. The CDR3 is 14 amino acids. CDR3 in DNA: TGTGCCAGCCAGACTAGCGGGAGCCACAATGAGCAGTTCTTC. This codes for CASQTSGSHNEQFF.

The CDR3 sequence: CASSPGLAAPFYEQYF. CDR3 nucleotide sequence: TGTGCCAGCAGCCCGGGACTAGCAGCCCCTTTTTACGAGCAGTACTTC. The chain employs TRBV11-3 and TRBJ2-7; 9 positions match TRBD2. V shed 5 bases and J 4 bases; nucleotides not matched to a gene: 12. CDR3 length: 16 amino acids. From germline, CDR1 is SGHNT and CDR2 YENEEA.

V and J are TRBV11-2 and TRBJ2-5, with D maybe TRBD1 (5 bases). Germline-derived CDR1 and CDR2 are SGHAT and FQNNGV. Trimming pared 1 base from V and 3 bases from J, leaving 9 bases between. The CDR3 runs 14 residues. CDR3 in DNA: TGTGCCAGCAGCTTAGCGACAGCAGAAGAGACCCAGTACTTC. Amino acid sequence: CASSLATAEETQYF.

This rearrangement joins TRBV7-2 to TRBJ2-3, with D perhaps matching TRBD2 (5 bases). The CDR3 sequence is 13 residues long. V shed 2 bases and J shed 5 bases, with 8 bases lying between them. Germline V CDR1 and CDR2: SGHTA, FQGNSA. The CDR3 nucleotides read TGTGCCAGCAGCTTATCTGGAGGAGATACGCAGTATTTT. This sequence encodes CASSLSGGDTQYF.

The chain joins TRBV29-1 to TRBJ2-1; 9 bases map to TRBD2. CDR1 is SQVTM and CDR2 is ANQGSEA in the germline V gene. The CDR3 runs to 14 residues. Unmatched junction bases numbered 6, after V lost 7 bases and J lost 2 bases. CDR3 sequence: CSAGTSRTYNEQFF. The CDR3 nucleotides read TGCAGCGCTGGGACTAGCCGAACCTACAATGAGCAGTTCTTC.

V gene TRBV9 combines with J gene TRBJ1-2, with 7 positions matching TRBD1. The CDR3 extends over 12 amino acids. The germline CDR1 and CDR2 sequences are SGDLS and YYNGEE. Trimming removed 6 bases from V and 7 bases from J; junction bases left unmatched: 6. The CDR3 reads CASTPGGGGYTF. The CDR3 DNA reads TGTGCCAGCACCCCAGGGGGTGGTGGCTACACCTTC.

The chain joins TRBV6-5 to TRBJ2-5, with TRBD2 matching 12 bases. The CDR3 runs to 15 residues. In germline, CDR1 is MNHEY, CDR2 SVGAGI. With 6 bases clipped from V and 5 bases from J, the junction kept 7 bases outside the gene matches. The CDR3 loop reads CASRSLTSGSETQYF. Here the CDR3 DNA reads TGTGCCAGCAGGAGCTTGACTAGCGGGAGCGAGACCCAGTACTTC.

This clone was observed a handful of times. This rearrangement joins TRBV7-2 to TRBJ2-2; 7 bases line up with TRBD1. Per germline, CDR1 SGHTA and CDR2 FQGNSA. Germline trimming cut 6 bases from V and 2 bases from J; bases unmatched to any gene: 3. The CDR3 length is 14 residues. The CDR3 nucleotides are TGTGCCAGCAGGGGACAGTTTAACACCGGGGAGCTGTTTTTT. Translation gives CASRGQFNTGELFF.

The chain combines TRBV6-6 with TRBJ1-1; D may be TRBD1 (6 bases). CDR1 MNHNY and CDR2 SVGAGI come from the germline V gene (reference sequence). CDR3 length equals 13 residues. Trimming removed 6 bases from V and 6 bases from J, with 14 bases in between. CDR3 sequence reads: CASREQGGAEAFF. In DNA, the CDR3 is TGTGCCAGCAGAGAACAGGGAGGGGCTGAAGCTTTCTTT.

The V gene is TRBV7-3, the J gene TRBJ2-3; 7 positions agree with TRBD1. V shed 5 bases, J shed 1 base, and the junction held 9 bases outside the gene matches. From germline, CDR1 is SGHTA and CDR2 FQGTGA. The CDR3 has 16 residues. The CDR3 reads CASSEAQGPGTDTQYF. The CDR3 DNA reads TGTGCCAGCAGCGAAGCACAGGGGCCGGGCACAGATACGCAGTATTTT.

This chain joins TRBV5-1 and TRBJ1-1, with a possible D match to TRBD1 (6 bases). The germline V gene encodes CDR1 SGHRS and CDR2 YFSETQ. The CDR3 covers 16 residues. The V end lost 0 bases, the J end lost 4 bases, and 16 bases lay between the germline ends. The CDR3 DNA is TGCGCCAGCAGCTTGGAGGGGACAAGCTCATCCACTGAAGCTTTCTTT. Residues: CASSLEGTSSSTEAFF.

This chain links TRBV7-9 with TRBJ2-1, with D unclear. Germline lookup yields CDR1 SEHNR and CDR2 FQNEAQ (reference sequence). This CDR3 has 12 residues. Deletions cut 4 bases from V and 9 bases from J, with 10 bases between. The CDR3 DNA follows: TGTGCCAGCAGCTCGTCATCAGGTGAGCAGTTCTTC. Its protein product is CASSSSSGEQFF.

The rearrangement joins TRBV6-5 to TRBJ2-1; TRBD1 is a possible D gene (5 bases). The ends were cut back, 6 bases at V and 7 bases at J, with 19 bases in the middle. The CDR3 runs 15 residues. CDR1 is MNHEY and CDR2 is SVGAGI in the germline V gene. CDR3 region: CASSPTGPNPNEQFF. The CDR3 region has the DNA TGTGCCAGCAGCCCTACAGGACCCAATCCTAATGAGCAGTTCTTC.

V and J are TRBV5-1 and TRBJ1-2, with D possibly TRBD1 on 6 matching bases. The V and J ends lost 0 bases and 4 bases respectively, with 10 bases between them. Per the germline V gene, CDR1 is SGHRS and CDR2 is YFSETQ. The CDR3 has 14 residues. The CDR3 is CASSLVQGPYGYTF. The CDR3 DNA follows: TGCGCCAGCAGCTTGGTACAGGGCCCCTATGGCTACACCTTC.

Concerning this clone: A junction end diverges from the germline sequence, so it may reflect a read error. The gene calls are TRBV5-1 and TRBJ2-3; 7 nucleotides agree with TRBD2. Germline V gene data show CDR1 as SGHRS and CDR2 as YFSETQ. This CDR3 contains 14 residues. The chain's CDR3 is CTSSWGGITDTQYF. The CDR3 DNA reads TGCACCAGCAGCTGGGGGGGAATCACAGATACGCAGTATTTT.

The chain couples TRBV18 to TRBJ2-7, with 13 bases aligning to TRBD2. V was pared by 5 bases and J by 4 bases, with 8 bases of the junction left unmatched. The CDR3 loop spans 16 amino acids. Germline V CDR1 and CDR2: KGHSH, LQKENI. CDR3 residues: CASSATGTSGTYEQYF. The CDR3 DNA is TGTGCCAGCTCAGCTACCGGGACTAGCGGGACGTACGAGCAGTACTTC.

CDR3 coding DNA: TGTGCCACCAGCCTCTCCCTAGCGGGAGTTTGGAATGAGCAGTTCTTC. This sequence encodes CATSLSLAGVWNEQFF. The rearrangement links TRBV15 to TRBJ2-1, with 10 nucleotides matching TRBD2. J gave up 7 bases and V 5 bases, and 11 bases lay outside the gene matches. This CDR3 comprises 16 residues. CDR1 is LNHNV, CDR2 YYDKDF, per germline (reference sequence). The variable domain in full, with the rest retrieved from reference TRBV15 and TRBJ2-1, is DAMVIQNPRYQVTQFGKPVTLSCSQTLNHNVMYWYQQKSSQAPKLLFHYYDKDFNNEADTPDNFQSRRPNTSFCFLDIRSPGLGDTAMYLCATSLSLAGVWNEQFFGPGTRLTVL.

This chain uses TRBV7-2 with TRBJ1-4, with D hard to call. The CDR3 runs 14 residues. Germline CDR1 is SGHTA and CDR2 is FQGNSA. Trimming pared 6 bases from V and 4 bases from J, leaving 12 bases between. The CDR3 reads CASRTDIFNEKLFF. The CDR3 coding sequence is TGTGCCAGCAGAACTGACATATTTAATGAAAAACTGTTTTTT.

The chain combines TRBV4-3 with TRBJ1-1; D not certain. Trimming took 1 base from V and 4 from J, leaving 7 bases between them. The germline V gene encodes CDR1 LGHNA and CDR2 YSLEER. The CDR3 is made up of 13 amino acids. DNA of the CDR3: TGCGCCAGCAGCCAAGTGGAGTTCACTGAAGCTTTCTTT. Protein sequence: CASSQVEFTEAFF.

V and J are TRBV18 and TRBJ1-4; unclear D gene. The ends were cut back, 3 bases at V and 8 bases at J, with 13 bases in the middle. This CDR3 has 14 amino acids. The germline CDR1 and CDR2 sequences are KGHSH and LQKENI. The CDR3 coding sequence is TGTGCCAGCTCACCGGCCCCAAGGAGCGAAAAACTGTTTTTT. This codes for CASSPAPRSEKLFF.